The T cell receptor beta chain described here comes from a study of T cell responses to AZD1222 COVID-19 vaccine. V was pared by 1 base and J by 0 bases, with 9 bases between. Per germline, CDR1 LNHNV and CDR2 YYDKDF (reference sequence). The CDR3 totals 15 residues. Profiled with immunoSEQ multiplex PCR; TCRdb holds only in-frame clones, not every one. Of 65,000 to 85,000 clones in the sample, around nine tenths were seen once. The sample consisted of peripheral blood, taken on day 0 of AZD1222 vaccination. This TCR was sampled from an adult in good health. The V and J genes are TRBV15 and TRBJ1-2; no clear D. The CDR3 sequence is CATSRVYSTNYGYTF. The CDR3 DNA reads TGTGCCACCAGCAGAGTGTACAGTACTAACTATGGCTACACCTTC.